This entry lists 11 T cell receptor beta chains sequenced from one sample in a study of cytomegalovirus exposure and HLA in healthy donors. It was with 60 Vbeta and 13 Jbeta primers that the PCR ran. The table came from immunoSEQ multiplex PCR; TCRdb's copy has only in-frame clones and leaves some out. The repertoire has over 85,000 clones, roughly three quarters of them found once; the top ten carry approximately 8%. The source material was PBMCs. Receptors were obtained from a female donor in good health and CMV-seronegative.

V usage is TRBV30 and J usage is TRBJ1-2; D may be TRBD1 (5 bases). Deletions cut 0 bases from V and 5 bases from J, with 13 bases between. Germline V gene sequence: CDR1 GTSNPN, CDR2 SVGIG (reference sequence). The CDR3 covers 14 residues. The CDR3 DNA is TGTGCCTGGAGTGTAGGAGGGGTAAAATATGGCTACACCTTC. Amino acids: CAWSVGGVKYGYTF.

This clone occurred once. The CDR3 protein is CASSLGQTGNTIYF. In DNA, the CDR3 is TGTGCCAGCAGCTTAGGACAGACTGGAAACACCATATATTTT. The rearrangement uses TRBV11-2 and TRBJ1-3; TRBD1 is a possible D gene (5 bases). The CDR3 sequence is 14 residues long. From germline, CDR1 is SGHAT and CDR2 FQNNGV. Trimming stripped 1 base from V and 2 bases from J, with 6 bases between.

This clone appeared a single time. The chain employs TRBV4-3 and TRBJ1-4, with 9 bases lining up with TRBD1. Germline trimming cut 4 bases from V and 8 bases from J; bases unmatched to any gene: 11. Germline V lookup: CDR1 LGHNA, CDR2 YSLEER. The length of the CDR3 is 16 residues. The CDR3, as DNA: TGCGCCAGCAGCCTCCTTCCTGACAGGGGGAGAGAAAAACTGTTTTTT. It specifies CASSLLPDRGREKLFF.

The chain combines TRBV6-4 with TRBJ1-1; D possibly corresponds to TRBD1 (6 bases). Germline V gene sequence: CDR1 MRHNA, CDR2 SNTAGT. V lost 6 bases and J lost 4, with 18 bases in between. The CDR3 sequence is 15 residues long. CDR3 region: CASRTDGGAATEAFF. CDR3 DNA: TGTGCCAGCAGGACGGACGGGGGGGCAGCCACTGAAGCTTTCTTT.

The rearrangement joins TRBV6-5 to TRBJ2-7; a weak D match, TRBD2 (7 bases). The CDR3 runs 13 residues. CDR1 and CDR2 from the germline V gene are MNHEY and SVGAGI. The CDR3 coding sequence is TGTGCTGTGGGGGGCGGGAGTGGATACGAGCAGTACTTC. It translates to CAVGGGSGYEQYF.

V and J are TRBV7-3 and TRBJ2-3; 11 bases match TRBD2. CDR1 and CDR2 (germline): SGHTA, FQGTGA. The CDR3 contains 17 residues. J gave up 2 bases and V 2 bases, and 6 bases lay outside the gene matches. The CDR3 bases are TGTGCCAGCAGCTTAGGCGGACTAGCGGGTTTCACAGATACGCAGTATTTT. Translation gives CASSLGGLAGFTDTQYF. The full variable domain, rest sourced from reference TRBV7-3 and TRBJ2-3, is GAGVSQTPSNKVTEKGKYVELRCDPISGHTALYWYRQSLGQGPEFLIYFQGTGAADDSGLPNDRFFAVRPEGSVSTLKIQRTERGDSAVYLCASSLGGLAGFTDTQYFGPGTRLTVL.

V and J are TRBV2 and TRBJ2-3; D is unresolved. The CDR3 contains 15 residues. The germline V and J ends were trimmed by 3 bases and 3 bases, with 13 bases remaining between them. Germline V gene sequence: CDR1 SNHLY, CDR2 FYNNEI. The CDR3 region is CASSDGLLLTDTQYF. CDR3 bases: TGTGCCAGCAGTGATGGGCTATTACTTACAGATACGCAGTATTTT.

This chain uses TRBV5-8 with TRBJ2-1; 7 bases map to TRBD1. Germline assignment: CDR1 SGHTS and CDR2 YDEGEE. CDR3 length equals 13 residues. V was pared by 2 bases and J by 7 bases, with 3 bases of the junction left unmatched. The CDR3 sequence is CASSLSGGNEQFF. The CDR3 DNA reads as TGTGCCAGCAGCTTATCAGGGGGAAATGAGCAGTTCTTC.

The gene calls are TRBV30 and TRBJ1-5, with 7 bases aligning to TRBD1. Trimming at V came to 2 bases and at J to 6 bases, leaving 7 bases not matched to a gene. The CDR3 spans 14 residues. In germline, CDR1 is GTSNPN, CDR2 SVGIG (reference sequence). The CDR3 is CAWSPGQRIQPQHF. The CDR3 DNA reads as TGTGCCTGGAGTCCGGGACAGCGTATTCAGCCCCAGCATTTT.

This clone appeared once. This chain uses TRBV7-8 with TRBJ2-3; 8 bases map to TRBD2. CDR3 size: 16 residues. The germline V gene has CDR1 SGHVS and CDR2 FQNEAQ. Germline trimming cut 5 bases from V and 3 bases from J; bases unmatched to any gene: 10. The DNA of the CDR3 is TGTGCCAGCAGCGTTGGACTAGCCCCCTTAACAGATACGCAGTATTTT. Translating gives CASSVGLAPLTDTQYF.

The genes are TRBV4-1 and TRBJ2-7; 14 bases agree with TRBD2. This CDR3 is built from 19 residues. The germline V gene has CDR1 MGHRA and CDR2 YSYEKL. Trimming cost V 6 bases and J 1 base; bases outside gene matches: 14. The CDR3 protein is CASRKGGGLAGGGSYEQYF. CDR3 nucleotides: TGCGCCAGCAGGAAAGGGGGAGGACTAGCGGGAGGAGGTTCCTACGAGCAGTACTTC.